The next 8 T cell receptor beta chains were all read from a single sample in a study of immune characterization of retroperitoneal liposarcoma (dated by TCRdb to about 2019). The protocol used for the library was PCR. Sequencer: NextSeq 500. TCRdb trimmed the raw reads at Q25, called clones with MiXCR and kept productive beta chains. Rows with one shared CDR3 protein collapse into an entry with the most common genes and DNA. The sample table lists some 20,000 distinct CDR3 sequences, around 38% of them with a count of one. The ten largest clones capture roughly 7.4% of the sample. Sequences were obtained from blood. The receptors here all came from a male donor with retroperitoneal liposarcoma.

This clonotype is judged medium-sized (0.01 to 0.1%). The rearrangement joins TRBV6-1 to TRBJ1-1; 8 nucleotides match TRBD1. The junction had 11 bases not matched to a gene; V was cut back by 2 bases and J by 6 bases. This CDR3 has 16 residues. In germline, CDR1 is MNHNS, CDR2 SASEGT. CDR3 DNA sequence: TGTGCCAGCAGTGAAAGGGGGACAGGTGGAAGGGCTGAAGCTTTCTTT. It specifies CASSERGTGGRAEAFF.

The V call is TRBV6-1, the J call TRBJ2-1; D unclear. The J call may be mistaken, given a closer DNA end match to TRBJ2-7. CDR3 length: 13 amino acids. Germline-derived CDR1 and CDR2 are MNHNS and SASEGT. CDR3 bases: TGTGCCAGCAGTGAAGACACCTACAATGAGCAGTACTTC. Protein sequence: CASSEDTYNEQYF.

This clonotype was seen many times. The chain uses TRBV6-1 and TRBJ2-1; D perhaps matches TRBD1 (5 bases). The last part of the DNA fits TRBJ2-5 better; the J call may be wrong. Germline assignment: CDR1 MNHNS and CDR2 SASEGT. The CDR3 has 12 amino acids. Here the CDR3 DNA reads TGTGCCAGCAGCCAGGGTATCGAGACCCAGTACTTC. Its protein product is CASSQGIETQYF.

The genes are TRBV7-2 and TRBJ2-3, with 8 bases that match TRBD2. Trimming at V came to 6 bases and at J to 1 base, leaving 6 bases not matched to a gene. This CDR3 region has 15 residues. CDR1 and CDR2 (germline): SGHTA, FQGNSA. CDR3 in DNA: TGTGCCAGCAGTCCACCGACTAGCGGCACAGATACGCAGTATTTT. This translates into CASSPPTSGTDTQYF.

The CDR3 bases are TGTGCCAGCAGCCAAGATCCCGAGGCGGAGACCCAGTACTTC. It is translated as CASSQDPEAETQYF. The chain combines TRBV4-2 with TRBJ2-1, with D hard to call. The end of the DNA is better explained by TRBJ2-5, so the J call may be wrong. CDR1 and CDR2 from the germline V gene are LGHNA and YNFKEQ. The CDR3 spans 14 residues.

By proportion, this clonotype is medium-sized. The rearrangement links TRBV12-3 or TRBV12-4 to TRBJ2-7, with TRBD1 identical over 7 bases. The ends lost 5 bases at V and 3 bases at J; junction bases unmatched: 7. This CDR3 comprises 14 residues. CDR3 sequence: CASSPTGRIYEQYF. The CDR3 DNA reads TGTGCCAGCAGTCCGACAGGGAGAATCTACGAGCAGTACTTC.

J is TRBJ2-1 and V is TRBV6-6; tentatively, D is TRBD2 (6 bases). The J call could be wrong; TRBJ2-7 is a better fit for the DNA end. The germline CDR1 and CDR2 sequences are MNHNY and SVGAGI (reference sequence). The CDR3 is 13 amino acids. In DNA, the CDR3 is TGTGCCATACGGGGGACCAACTACAATGAGCAGTACTTC. Residues: CAIRGTNYNEQYF.

V gene TRBV6-5 combines with J gene TRBJ2-1, with 12 nucleotides matching TRBD2. Trimming took 4 bases from V and 6 from J; bases not matched to a gene: 4. Germline V gene lookup returns CDR1 MNHEY and CDR2 SVGAGI. CDR3 length equals 15 residues. The CDR3 loop reads CASSSLAGGVNEQFF. The CDR3 DNA sequence: TGTGCCAGCAGTTCTCTAGCGGGAGGGGTCAATGAGCAGTTCTTC.